Listed below are T cell receptor beta chains from one sample, sequenced in a study of T cells after yellow fever vaccination. TCRdb re-analysed the 5' RACE reads in MiXCR, keeping a single row per CDR3 protein. The sample records about 630,000 distinct CDR3 sequences, approximately 13% being singletons. Sequences were derived from PBMCs, sampled on the day of the yellow fever booster vaccination. These receptor sequences come from a man between 25 and 39 years old who received the YFV17D yellow fever vaccine. Each CDR3 is given without its conserved first and last residue. The order of the fields is clone size, V gene, CDR3 protein. Not all rows give a size; the values are once, few, many and, for expanded clones, a class.

>-|TRBV3-1
ASSRLWGDSYNEQF
>-|TRBV4-3
ASSQDWLAGEETQY
>few|TRBV20-1
SASSLAGSSYNEQF
>-|TRBV7-2
ASSLSTSGRDEQF
>few|TRBV4-3
ASSQRTGFTEAF
>-|TRBV5-4
ASSLGGTISSYEQY
>-|TRBV20-1
SARGGTGGDEQF
>many|TRBV7-9
ASSPDRNYEQY
>-|TRBV2
ASSGGVAGGPRKNEQF
>few|TRBV7-3
ASSPDRSGNNEQF
>once|TRBV27
ASSLTGTANTEAF
>-|TRBV7-9
ASRLFYNEQF
>-|TRBV7-2
ASSRQGGVVTDTQY
>-|TRBV19
ASSPAGLAGKYEQY
>few|TRBV5-6
ASSHGASEQF
>few|TRBV18
ASSPRASDHEQY
>few|TRBV7-2
ASSLWASGNEQY
>many|TRBV7-2
ASSLLRGPYEQY
>few|TRBV5-4
ASSLAGLGVREQY
>many|TRBV27
ASSLVTGGGDEQF
>few|TRBV7-9
ASSLLSWRTDSYEQY
>-|TRBV28
ASSSLPAANYEQY
>-|TRBV20-1
SARELAGAGETQY
>many|TRBV20-1
SARDFAYYGYT
>few|TRBV4-3
ASSQELAAITDTQY
>-|TRBV7-9
ASSFLGNTDTQY
>-|TRBV3-1
ASSQGLRGREQY
>-|TRBV20-1
SAFSLVTDTQY
>-|TRBV10-2
ASSENTRYEQY
>-|TRBV7-2
ASSPGTSGAVETQY
>few|TRBV20-1
SASVGGGSYEQY
>few|TRBV20-1
SAREGTVNSPLH
>few|TRBV3-1
ASSNVRGYEQY
>few|TRBV7-8
ASSRGRHPGQGHEKLF
>-|TRBV19
ASTPRAQAIAYEQY
>-|TRBV6-5
ASSYVRSSGPDTQY
>few|TRBV29-1
SVEALGTGGEDTQY
>few|TRBV15
ATSTRTGRNIQY
>few|TRBV6-2/TRBV6-3
ASSAYGTLRVVSTDTQY
>many|TRBV7-9
ASSLAIATNEKLF
>-|TRBV6-1
ASRITGTSVVNEQF
>-|TRBV5-1
ASSLAGQGAPDTQY
>-|TRBV13
ASSFGGVYGELF
>few|TRBV20-1
SATGSHYEQY
>-|TRBV29-1
SVVAGADTQY
>few|TRBV11-2
ASSLGLSSSYEQY
>-|TRBV7-2
ASSWRVADTQY
>few|TRBV27
ASSLFGGTYSNQPQH
>-|TRBV15
ATSRDRDQPQH
>few|TRBV5-5
ASSQISYNEQF
>-|TRBV7-3
ASSLNRLAGGGEQY
>-|TRBV29-1
SASPLADQETQY
>-|TRBV20-1
SGGRGYEQY
>-|TRBV7-6
ASSQGWEGTQY
>-|TRBV12-3/TRBV12-4
TSSLARTGLAGVLKQF
>many|TRBV18
ASSQETWMNTEAF
>few|TRBV20-1
SAQAGTSLQETQY
>many|TRBV20-1
SAALGYNEQF
>-|TRBV20-1
SARVWGGADTQY
>few|TRBV7-2
ASSSQAGLDTQY